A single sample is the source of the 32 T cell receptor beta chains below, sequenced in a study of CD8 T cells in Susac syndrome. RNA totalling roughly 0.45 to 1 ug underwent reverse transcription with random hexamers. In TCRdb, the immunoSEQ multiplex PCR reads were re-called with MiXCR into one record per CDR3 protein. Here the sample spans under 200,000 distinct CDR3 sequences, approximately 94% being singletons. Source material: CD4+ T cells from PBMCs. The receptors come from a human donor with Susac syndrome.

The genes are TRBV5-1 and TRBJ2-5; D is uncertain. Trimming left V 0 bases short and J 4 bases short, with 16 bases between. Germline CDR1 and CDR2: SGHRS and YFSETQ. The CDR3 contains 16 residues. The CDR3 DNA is TGCGCCAGCAGCTTGGCCCGGGTAGTATACGGAGAGACCCAGTACTTC. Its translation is CASSLARVVYGETQYF.

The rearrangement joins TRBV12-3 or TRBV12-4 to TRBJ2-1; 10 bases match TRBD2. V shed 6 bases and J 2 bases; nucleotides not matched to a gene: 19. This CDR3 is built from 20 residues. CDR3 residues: CASRRKEGASGGLAYNEQFF. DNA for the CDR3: TGTGCCAGCAGGCGTAAGGAGGGGGCTAGCGGGGGATTGGCCTACAATGAGCAGTTCTTC.

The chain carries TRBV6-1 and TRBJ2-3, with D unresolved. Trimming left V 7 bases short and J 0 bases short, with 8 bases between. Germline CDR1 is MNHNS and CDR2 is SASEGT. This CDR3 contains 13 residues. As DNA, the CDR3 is TGTGCCAGCAAGGAGAGCAGCACAGATACGCAGTATTTT. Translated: CASKESSTDTQYF.

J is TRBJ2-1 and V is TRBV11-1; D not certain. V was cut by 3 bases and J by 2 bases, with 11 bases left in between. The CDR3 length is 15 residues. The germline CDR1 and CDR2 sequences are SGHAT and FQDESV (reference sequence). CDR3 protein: CASSFTAGTYNEQFF. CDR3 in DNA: TGTGCCAGCAGCTTTACCGCAGGCACCTACAATGAGCAGTTCTTC. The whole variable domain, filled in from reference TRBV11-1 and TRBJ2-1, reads EAEVAQSPRYKITEKSQAVAFWCDPISGHATLYWYRQILGQGPELLVQFQDESVVDDSQLPKDRFSAERLKGVDSTLKIQPAELGDSAMYLCASSFTAGTYNEQFFGPGTRLTVL.

CDR3 region: CASSQVGAGRNEQFF. The CDR3 DNA sequence: TGTGCCAGCAGCCAGGTGGGGGCCGGACGAAATGAGCAGTTCTTC. V and J are TRBV3-1 and TRBJ2-1; a weak D match, TRBD1 (6 bases). The CDR3 extends over 15 amino acids. V gave up 3 bases and J gave up 7 bases, with 16 bases separating them. Germline values: CDR1 LGHDT, CDR2 YNNKEL (reference sequence).

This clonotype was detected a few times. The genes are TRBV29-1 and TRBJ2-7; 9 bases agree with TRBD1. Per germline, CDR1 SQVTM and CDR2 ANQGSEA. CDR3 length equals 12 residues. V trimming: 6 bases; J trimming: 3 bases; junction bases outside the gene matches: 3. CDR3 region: CSVRTGDYEQYF. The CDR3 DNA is TGCAGCGTGAGGACAGGGGACTACGAGCAGTACTTC.

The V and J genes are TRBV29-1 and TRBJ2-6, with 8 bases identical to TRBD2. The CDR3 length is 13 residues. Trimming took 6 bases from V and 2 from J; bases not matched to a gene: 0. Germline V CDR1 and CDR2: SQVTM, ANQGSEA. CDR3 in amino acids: CSVGGAGANVLTF. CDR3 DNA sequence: TGCAGCGTCGGGGGGGCTGGGGCCAACGTCCTGACTTTC.

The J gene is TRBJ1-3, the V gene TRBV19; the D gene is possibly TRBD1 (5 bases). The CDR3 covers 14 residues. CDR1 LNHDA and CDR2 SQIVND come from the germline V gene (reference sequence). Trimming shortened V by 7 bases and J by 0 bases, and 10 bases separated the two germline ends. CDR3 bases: TGTGCCAGTAAGACAGTGAGCTCTGGAAACACCATATATTTT. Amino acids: CASKTVSSGNTIYF. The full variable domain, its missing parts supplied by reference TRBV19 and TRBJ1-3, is DGGITQSPKYLFRKEGQNVTLSCEQNLNHDAMYWYRQDPGQGLRLIYYSQIVNDFQKGDIAEGYSVSREKKESFPLTVTSAQKNPTAFYLCASKTVSSGNTIYFGEGSWLTVV.

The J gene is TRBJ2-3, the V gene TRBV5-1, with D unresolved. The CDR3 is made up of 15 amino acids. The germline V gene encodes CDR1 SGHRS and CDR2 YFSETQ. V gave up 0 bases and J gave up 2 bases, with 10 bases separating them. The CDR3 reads CASSLGTAPTDTQYF. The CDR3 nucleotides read TGCGCCAGCAGCTTGGGGACCGCTCCCACAGATACGCAGTATTTT.

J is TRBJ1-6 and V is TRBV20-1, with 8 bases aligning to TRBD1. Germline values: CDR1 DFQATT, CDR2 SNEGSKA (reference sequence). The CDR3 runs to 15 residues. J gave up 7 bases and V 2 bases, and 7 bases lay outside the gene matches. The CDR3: CSARPSTGVNSPLHF. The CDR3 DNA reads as TGCAGTGCTAGACCGTCGACAGGGGTCAATTCACCCCTCCACTTT.

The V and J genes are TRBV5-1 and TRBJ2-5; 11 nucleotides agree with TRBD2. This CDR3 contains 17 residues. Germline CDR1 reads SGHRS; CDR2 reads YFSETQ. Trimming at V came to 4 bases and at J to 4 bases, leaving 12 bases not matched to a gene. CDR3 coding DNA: TGCGCCAGCAGCCAAGGGACTAGCGGCGGCCTGGGAGAGACCCAGTACTTC. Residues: CASSQGTSGGLGETQYF.

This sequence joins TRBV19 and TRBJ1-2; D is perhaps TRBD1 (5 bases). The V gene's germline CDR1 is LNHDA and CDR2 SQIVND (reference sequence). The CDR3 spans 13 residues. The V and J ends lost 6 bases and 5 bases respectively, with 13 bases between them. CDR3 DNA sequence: TGTGCCAGTAGGATGGGTCAGGGATATGGCTACACCTTC. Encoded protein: CASRMGQGYGYTF.

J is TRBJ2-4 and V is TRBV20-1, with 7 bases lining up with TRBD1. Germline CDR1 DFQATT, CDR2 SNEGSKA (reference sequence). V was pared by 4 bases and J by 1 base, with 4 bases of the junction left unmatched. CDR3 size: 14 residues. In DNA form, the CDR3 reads TGCAGTGCTACGGACAGGAGGGCCAAAAACATTCAGTACTTC. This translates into CSATDRRAKNIQYF.

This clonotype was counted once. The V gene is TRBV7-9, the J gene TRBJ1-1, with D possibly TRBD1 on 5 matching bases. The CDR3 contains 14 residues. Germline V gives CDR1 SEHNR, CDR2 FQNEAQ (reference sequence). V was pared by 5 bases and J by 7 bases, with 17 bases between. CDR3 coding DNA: TGTGCCAGCAGCCCCGAGAGGGGAGGGGTTGAAGCTTTCTTT. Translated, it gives CASSPERGGVEAFF.

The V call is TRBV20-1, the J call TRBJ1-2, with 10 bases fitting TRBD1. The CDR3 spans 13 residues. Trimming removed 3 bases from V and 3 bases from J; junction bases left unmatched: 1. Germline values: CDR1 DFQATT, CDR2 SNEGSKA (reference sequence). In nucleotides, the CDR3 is TGCAGTGCTAGGGGGACAGGGGACTATGGCTACACCTTC. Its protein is CSARGTGDYGYTF.

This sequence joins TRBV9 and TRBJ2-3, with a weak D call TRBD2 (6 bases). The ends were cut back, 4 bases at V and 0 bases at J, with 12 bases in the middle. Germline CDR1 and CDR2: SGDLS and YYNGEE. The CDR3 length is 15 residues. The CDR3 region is CASSFIAASTDTQYF. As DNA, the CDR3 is TGTGCCAGCAGCTTTATAGCGGCTAGCACAGATACGCAGTATTTT.

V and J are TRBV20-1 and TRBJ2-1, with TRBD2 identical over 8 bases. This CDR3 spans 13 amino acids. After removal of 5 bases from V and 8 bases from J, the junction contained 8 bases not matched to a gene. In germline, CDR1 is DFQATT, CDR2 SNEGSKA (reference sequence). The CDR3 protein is CSARGGGFDEQFF. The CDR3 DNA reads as TGCAGTGCTCGGGGGGGCGGCTTCGATGAGCAGTTCTTC.

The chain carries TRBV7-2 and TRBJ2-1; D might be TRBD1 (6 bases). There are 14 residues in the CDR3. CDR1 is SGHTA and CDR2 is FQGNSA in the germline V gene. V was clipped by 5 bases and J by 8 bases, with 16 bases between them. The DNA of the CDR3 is TGTGCCAGCAGCCTAATACAGGGAAGGGATGAGCAGTTCTTC. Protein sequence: CASSLIQGRDEQFF.

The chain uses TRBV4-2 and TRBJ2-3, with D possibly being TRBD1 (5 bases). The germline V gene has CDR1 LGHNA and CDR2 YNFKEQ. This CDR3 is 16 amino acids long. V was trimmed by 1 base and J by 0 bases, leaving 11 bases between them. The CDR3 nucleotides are TGTGCCAGCAGCCAAGCTGGGGCAGGGAGCACAGATACGCAGTATTTT. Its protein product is CASSQAGAGSTDTQYF.

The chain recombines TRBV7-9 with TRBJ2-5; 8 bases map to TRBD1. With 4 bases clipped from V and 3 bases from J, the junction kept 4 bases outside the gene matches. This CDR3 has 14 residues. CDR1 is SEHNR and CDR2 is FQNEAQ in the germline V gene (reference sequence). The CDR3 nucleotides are TGTGCCAGCAGCTCGACAGGGGCCGAAGAGACCCAGTACTTC. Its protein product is CASSSTGAEETQYF.

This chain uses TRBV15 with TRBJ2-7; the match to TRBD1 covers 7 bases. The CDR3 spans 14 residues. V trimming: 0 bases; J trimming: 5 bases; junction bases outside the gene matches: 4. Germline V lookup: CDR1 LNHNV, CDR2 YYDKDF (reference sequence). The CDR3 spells CATSRDQTGDEQYF. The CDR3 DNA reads TGTGCCACCAGCAGAGATCAAACAGGGGACGAGCAGTACTTC.

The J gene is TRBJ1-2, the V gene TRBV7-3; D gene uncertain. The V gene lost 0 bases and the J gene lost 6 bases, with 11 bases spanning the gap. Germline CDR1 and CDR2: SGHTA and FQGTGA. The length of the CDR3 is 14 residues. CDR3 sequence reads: CASSLTPGENGYTF. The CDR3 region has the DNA TGTGCCAGCAGCTTAACGCCTGGGGAGAATGGCTACACCTTC.

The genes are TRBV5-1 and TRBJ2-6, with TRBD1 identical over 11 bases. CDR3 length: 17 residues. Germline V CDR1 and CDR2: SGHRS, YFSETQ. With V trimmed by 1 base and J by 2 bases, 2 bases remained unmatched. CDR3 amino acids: CASSLRTGGAGANVLTF. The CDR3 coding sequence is TGCGCCAGCAGCTTGAGGACAGGGGGCGCTGGGGCCAACGTCCTGACTTTC.

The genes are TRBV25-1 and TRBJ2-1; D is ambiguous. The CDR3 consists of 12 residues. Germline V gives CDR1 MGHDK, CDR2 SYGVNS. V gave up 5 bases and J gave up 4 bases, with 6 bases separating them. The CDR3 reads CASSRSYNEQFF. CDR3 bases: TGTGCCAGCAGTAGGTCGTACAATGAGCAGTTCTTC.

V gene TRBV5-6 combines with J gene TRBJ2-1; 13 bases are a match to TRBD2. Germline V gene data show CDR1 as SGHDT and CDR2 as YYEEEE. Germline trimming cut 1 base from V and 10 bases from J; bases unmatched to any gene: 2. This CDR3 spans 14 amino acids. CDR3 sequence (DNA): TGTGCCAGCAGCTTGCAACTAGCGGGGGGGGAGCAGTTCTTC. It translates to CASSLQLAGGEQFF.

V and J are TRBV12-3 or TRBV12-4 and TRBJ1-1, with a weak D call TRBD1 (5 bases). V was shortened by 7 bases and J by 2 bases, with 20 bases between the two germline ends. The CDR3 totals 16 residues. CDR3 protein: CASTRPGQGLNTEAFF. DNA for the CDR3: TGTGCCAGCACCAGACCGGGCCAGGGCCTAAACACTGAAGCTTTCTTT.

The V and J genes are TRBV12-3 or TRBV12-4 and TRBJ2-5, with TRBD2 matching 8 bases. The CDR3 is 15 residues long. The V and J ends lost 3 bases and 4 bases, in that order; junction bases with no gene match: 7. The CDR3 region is CASSFHGGAAETQYF. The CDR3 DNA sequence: TGTGCCAGCAGTTTCCACGGGGGGGCCGCAGAGACCCAGTACTTC.

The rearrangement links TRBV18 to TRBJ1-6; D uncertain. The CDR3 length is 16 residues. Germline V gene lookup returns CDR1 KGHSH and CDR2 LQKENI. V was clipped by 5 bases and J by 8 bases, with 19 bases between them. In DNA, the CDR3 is TGTGCCAGCTCAGAGCTCATATCCAAACGGGATTCACCCCTCCACTTT. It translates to CASSELISKRDSPLHF.

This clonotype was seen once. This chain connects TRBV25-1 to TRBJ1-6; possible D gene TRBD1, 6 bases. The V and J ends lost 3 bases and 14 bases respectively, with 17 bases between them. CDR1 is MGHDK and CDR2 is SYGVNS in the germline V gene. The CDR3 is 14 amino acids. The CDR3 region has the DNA TGTGCCAGCAGTGAGGGGGCCGCCGGGGGGTCCCTCCACTTT. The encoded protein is CASSEGAAGGSLHF.

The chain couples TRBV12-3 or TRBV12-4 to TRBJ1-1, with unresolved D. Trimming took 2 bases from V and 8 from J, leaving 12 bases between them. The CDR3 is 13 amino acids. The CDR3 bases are TGTGCCAGCAGTTTATATTTCAGAACCGAAGCTTTCTTT. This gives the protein CASSLYFRTEAFF.

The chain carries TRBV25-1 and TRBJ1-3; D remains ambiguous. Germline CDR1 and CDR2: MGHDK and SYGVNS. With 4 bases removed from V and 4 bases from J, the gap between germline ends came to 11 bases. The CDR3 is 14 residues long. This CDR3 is CASSVPEEGNTIYF. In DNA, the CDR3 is TGTGCCAGCAGTGTCCCGGAGGAAGGAAACACCATATATTTT.

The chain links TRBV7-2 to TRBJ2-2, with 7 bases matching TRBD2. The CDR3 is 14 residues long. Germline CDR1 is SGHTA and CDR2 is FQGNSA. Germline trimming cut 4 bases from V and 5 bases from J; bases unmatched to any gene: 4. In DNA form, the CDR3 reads TGTGCCAGCAGCTCGCGGGGGAAAACCGGGGAGCTGTTTTTT. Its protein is CASSSRGKTGELFF.